What follows describes a single TCR beta chain. Its antigen is as yet unknown. The V end was cut by 2 bases, the J end by 8 bases, with 13 bases between. Germline-derived CDR1 and CDR2 are MNHNS and SASEGT. The CDR3 consists of 14 residues. Scientists ran DNA taken from cultured CD4+ T cells through the Oncomine TCR Beta short-read assay for sequencing. TCRdb reanalysed the PCR reads using MiXCR and keeps one entry per CDR3 protein. In the table there are some 14,000 distinct CDR3 sequences, over 25% of which are singletons. The data were obtained in a study of vaccination and CD4 T cells after COVID-19. Study-wide context: Post-vaccination samples were procured at a median of around 72 days following dose two (range 14 to 241).

Findings and caveats of the study: Spike mono-reactive status applied to 304 of 307 vaccine-specific clones in convalescent patients.

Treatment here: roughly ten-day PBMC culture with coronavirus spike peptide pools or control peptides (ViraFEST assay). This clonotype was obtained from a human donor with COVID-19. The source material was cultured CD4+ T cells from blood. The chain carries TRBV6-1 and TRBJ2-1, with D possibly TRBD2 on 6 matching bases. The CDR3 DNA follows: TGTGCCAGCAGTGAAATGGGACTCCTCGATGAGCAGTTCTTC. It codes for CASSEMGLLDEQFF.